Below are 19 T cell receptor beta chains sequenced from a single sample in a study of blood T cell repertoires in COVID-19 (dated by TCRdb to the early 2020s). Libraries were constructed by the immunoSEQ multiplex PCR assay. TCRdb re-hosts the immuneACCESS table, in-frame sequences only. Its copies lack some clones; in the studies checked, an unresolved V gene accounts for under half of them, and the cause for the rest is not known. Counted in this sample were about 20,000 clones; more than 70% of them appeared once. The ten largest clones capture roughly 11% of the sample. Sequenced: peripheral blood. These receptors originate from a human donor in a cohort sampled during active COVID-19.

The chain links TRBV6-1 to TRBJ2-1; 7 bases line up with TRBD1. Germline loops: CDR1 MNHNS, CDR2 SASEGT. This CDR3 has 17 amino acids. V was clipped by 4 bases and J by 0 bases; unmatched bases: 9. The CDR3 DNA sequence: TGTGCCAGCAGTGGTAGTACAGGGGTTTACTCCTACAATGAGCAGTTCTTC. This translates into CASSGSTGVYSYNEQFF.

The rearrangement uses TRBV10-1 and TRBJ1-6, with D unclear. There are 15 residues in the CDR3. Germline values: CDR1 WNHNN, CDR2 SYGVQD (reference sequence). Trimming removed 0 bases at V and 6 bases at J, with 9 bases between. This CDR3 reads CASSESRTPNSPLHF. The CDR3 DNA follows: TGCGCCAGCAGTGAGTCCAGGACTCCTAATTCACCCCTCCACTTT.

The chain uses TRBV2 and TRBJ2-3, with 13 positions matching TRBD2. The germline V gene encodes CDR1 SNHLY and CDR2 FYNNEI. This CDR3 comprises 14 residues. CDR3 region: CATSGGRLGSGQYF. DNA of the CDR3: TGTGCGACTAGCGGGGGGCGGTTAGGGTCGGGGCAGTATTTT.

The CDR3 DNA is TGTGCCACCAGCCGGTGGGGGCACCCGAACACCGGGGAGCTGTTTTTT. Encoded protein: CATSRWGHPNTGELFF. The chain couples TRBV15 to TRBJ2-2; D possibly corresponds to TRBD1 (6 bases). CDR3 length equals 16 residues. V gave up 5 bases and J gave up 0 bases, with 13 bases separating them. Germline CDR1 and CDR2: LNHNV and YYDKDF (reference sequence).

The CDR3 DNA reads TGTGCCAGCAGTTATAAAGAAAAACTGTTTTTT. Protein: CASSYKEKLFF. The rearrangement uses TRBV6-5 and TRBJ1-4; D unresolved. CDR3 length: 11 residues. Germline loops: CDR1 MNHEY, CDR2 SVGAGI. The ends were cut back, 3 bases at V and 8 bases at J, with 4 bases in the middle.

The chain couples TRBV20-1 to TRBJ1-1; no firm D call. Germline V CDR1 and CDR2: DFQATT, SNEGSKA (reference sequence). There are 10 residues in the CDR3. The CDR3 DNA reads TGCAGCGCAGTCTACACTGAAGCTTTCTTT. It specifies CSAVYTEAFF.

This chain links TRBV30 with TRBJ1-5; no clear D. Trimming removed 4 bases from V and 1 base from J, with 8 bases in between. The length of the CDR3 is 13 residues. Germline CDR1 is GTSNPN and CDR2 is SVGIG (reference sequence). The CDR3 coding sequence is TGTGCCTGGAAGGTCGGGAGCAATCAGCCCCAGCATTTT. The encoded protein is CAWKVGSNQPQHF.

The genes are TRBV21-1 and TRBJ2-7; whether TRBD1, the table's D call, matches the DNA was not checked. TRBV21-1 is a pseudogene. This CDR3 is built from 14 residues. As DNA, the CDR3 is TGTGCCAGCAGCTGGCGACAGTTTCACTACGAGCAGTACTTC. Translation: CASSWRQFHYEQYF.

The rearrangement joins TRBV5-1 to TRBJ1-4, with D unresolved. There are 13 residues in the CDR3. V shed 0 bases and J shed 4 bases, with 4 bases lying between them. Germline-derived CDR1 and CDR2 are SGHRS and YFSETQ. This CDR3 reads CASSLGHNEKLFF. CDR3 DNA: TGCGCCAGCAGCTTGGGACATAATGAAAAACTGTTTTTT.

Only one count was recorded for this clone. The V gene is TRBV6-4, the J gene TRBJ2-1; a weak D match, TRBD2 (5 bases). In germline, CDR1 is MRHNA, CDR2 SNTAGT. V was cut by 4 bases and J by 7 bases, with 11 bases left in between. This CDR3 contains 13 residues. For the CDR3, the DNA is TGTGCCAGCAGTGCCGCCCCGGGAAATGAGCAGTTCTTC. Residues: CASSAAPGNEQFF.

The chain employs TRBV27 and TRBJ2-4; 8 bases align to TRBD2. This CDR3 spans 15 amino acids. The V segment lost 8 bases and the J segment 1 base; nucleotides outside the gene matches: 7. Looked up from germline, CDR1 is MNHEY and CDR2 is SMNVEV (reference sequence). CDR3 coding DNA: TGTGCCAGCGCCCCGGGGGGGACGGCCAAAAACATTCAGTACTTC. Translation gives CASAPGGTAKNIQYF.

The chain recombines TRBV4-1 with TRBJ2-3; D not certain. Germline loops: CDR1 MGHRA, CDR2 YSYEKL. This CDR3 region has 16 residues. V dropped 0 bases and J dropped 1 base, with 11 bases sitting between them. As DNA, the CDR3 is TGCGCCAGCAGCCAAGATTCCGGGTTAGGCACAGATACGCAGTATTTT. It is translated as CASSQDSGLGTDTQYF.

The chain carries TRBV10-3 and TRBJ2-5; 10 bases fit TRBD2. CDR1 and CDR2 (germline): ENHRY, SYGVKD. This CDR3 spans 16 amino acids. V was clipped by 10 bases and J by 4 bases; unmatched bases: 15. The CDR3 here is CATRDGGVAGGETQYF. For the CDR3, the DNA is TGTGCCACCAGGGACGGTGGGGTAGCGGGGGGAGAGACCCAGTACTTC.

This rearrangement joins TRBV19 to TRBJ1-5; D ambiguous. The CDR3 has 18 amino acids. Between the trimmed V and J ends, which lost 7 bases and 2 bases, there was a span of 24 bases. CDR1 is LNHDA and CDR2 is SQIVND in the germline V gene (reference sequence). The DNA of the CDR3 is TGTGCCAGTATGCGAGGCGGGAAGTACGGCCTAGGCAATCAGCCCCAGCATTTT. It yields the protein CASMRGGKYGLGNQPQHF.

A single count supports this clone. This chain joins TRBV5-1 and TRBJ2-2; D possibly corresponds to TRBD1 (6 bases). Germline CDR1 and CDR2: SGHRS and YFSETQ. The CDR3 is 16 amino acids. V lost 3 bases to trimming and J lost 0 bases, with 12 bases between them. CDR3 loop: CASSSQGFANTGELFF. The DNA for the CDR3 is TGCGCCAGCAGCTCACAGGGTTTCGCGAACACCGGGGAGCTGTTTTTT. The full variable domain, in which reference TRBV5-1 and TRBJ2-2 provide the parts outside the CDR3, is KAGVTQTPRYLIKTRGQQVTLSCSPISGHRSVSWYQQTPGQGLQFLFEYFSETQRNKGNFPGRFSGRQFSNSRSEMNVSTLELGDSALYLCASSSQGFANTGELFFGEGSRLTVL.

The chain employs TRBV21-1 and TRBJ1-1; the table gives TRBD1 as D, unverified against the DNA. TRBV21-1 is a known pseudogene. The CDR3 totals 17 residues. The CDR3: CASSKPSGTSMNTEAFF. The CDR3 bases are TGTGCCAGCAGCAAACCCTCCGGGACATCCATGAACACTGAAGCTTTCTTT.

This rearrangement joins TRBV12-5 to TRBJ1-6; 7 nucleotides line up with TRBD1. Germline CDR1 reads LGHNT; CDR2 reads FRNRAP. The CDR3 spans 14 residues. The junction had 4 bases not matched to a gene; V was cut back by 6 bases and J by 5 bases. In DNA form, the CDR3 reads TGTGCTAGTGGGGCGGGACAGAATAATTCACCCCTCCACTTT. Protein: CASGAGQNNSPLHF.

The chain joins TRBV29-1 to TRBJ1-2; the match to TRBD1 covers 9 bases. V was pared by 3 bases and J by 2 bases, with 1 base of the junction left unmatched. This CDR3 spans 13 amino acids. Germline V gene lookup returns CDR1 SQVTM and CDR2 ANQGSEA. The CDR3 region is CSVETGGNYGYTF. In nucleotides, the CDR3 is TGCAGCGTTGAGACAGGGGGAAACTATGGCTACACCTTC.

The chain joins TRBV7-2 to TRBJ1-2; tentatively, D is TRBD1 (6 bases). Trimming shortened V by 1 base and J by 3 bases, and 9 bases separated the two germline ends. CDR3 length: 14 amino acids. Looked up from germline, CDR1 is SGHTA and CDR2 is FQGNSA. As DNA, the CDR3 is TGTGCCAGCAGCTTAGACCCAGGGGACTATGGCTACACCTTC. Translation gives CASSLDPGDYGYTF.